A single sample gave rise to the 8 T cell receptor beta chains below, sequenced in a study of T-cell reconstitution after alpha-beta-depleted transplantation in children. The TCRbeta library incorporated unique molecular identifiers. TCRdb called the PCR reads again in MiXCR, with one record for every CDR3 protein. Of almost 600,000 distinct CDR3 sequences listed, 25% to 30% were seen once; the top ten hold 35% to 40%. This sample comprised PBMCs, obtained before TCRalphabeta/CD19-depleted stem cell transplant. All receptors come from a boy under two years old with Wiskott-Aldrich syndrome, due to receive a stem cell transplant.

This clonotype was seen only a few times. V is TRBV18 and J is TRBJ2-7, with TRBD1 matching 7 bases. With V trimmed by 6 bases and J by 2 bases, 10 bases remained unmatched. The CDR3 runs 15 residues. Germline V CDR1 and CDR2: KGHSH, LQKENI. The DNA of the CDR3 is TGTGCCAGCTCTCTCTTAAACGACAGGGCCTACGAGCAGTACTTC. This codes for CASSLLNDRAYEQYF.

In nucleotides, the CDR3 is TGCAGTGCGACTACAGGGGTCAATCAGCCCCAGCATTTT. Translation: CSATTGVNQPQHF. V is TRBV20-1 and J is TRBJ1-5; 7 nucleotides match TRBD1. After removal of 6 bases from V and 3 bases from J, the junction contained 5 bases not matched to a gene. Germline CDR1 and CDR2: DFQATT and SNEGSKA (reference sequence). The CDR3 totals 13 residues.

The chain joins TRBV20-1 to TRBJ1-1; TRBD1 is a possible D gene (6 bases). Germline CDR1 DFQATT, CDR2 SNEGSKA (reference sequence). The CDR3 totals 13 residues. The CDR3 here is CWAREDSYTEAFF. CDR3 DNA sequence: TGCTGGGCTAGAGAGGACAGCTACACTGAAGCTTTCTTT.

This clonotype was detected a few times. V and J are TRBV10-3 and TRBJ2-3; D is unclear. The CDR3 is made up of 13 amino acids. The germline gives CDR1 ENHRY, CDR2 SYGVKD. V lost 0 bases to trimming and J lost 4 bases, with 5 bases between them. The CDR3 DNA reads as TGTGCCATCAGTGAGTCGGTGTCAGATACGCAGTATTTT. It yields the protein CAISESVSDTQYF.

In its sample, this clonotype was seen a few times. This chain uses TRBV20-1 with TRBJ2-1; no clear D. The V and J ends lost 3 bases and 4 bases respectively, with 16 bases between them. Germline CDR1 DFQATT, CDR2 SNEGSKA (reference sequence). The CDR3 is 15 residues long. CDR3 loop: CSASTTTLIYNEQFF. The CDR3 DNA sequence: TGCAGTGCTAGCACCACTACCCTTATATACAATGAGCAGTTCTTC.

This clonotype was seen only a few times. The chain carries TRBV19 and TRBJ2-3, with a weak D call TRBD2 (5 bases). The CDR3 consists of 16 residues. The germline gives CDR1 LNHDA, CDR2 SQIVND (reference sequence). V was clipped by 3 bases and J by 0 bases, with 13 bases between them. The CDR3 nucleotides are TGTGCCAGTAGTATCAGCGGCGGCAGCAGCACAGATACGCAGTATTTT. Translating gives CASSISGGSSTDTQYF.

Many counts were recorded for this clonotype. The J gene is TRBJ1-1, the V gene TRBV12-3 or TRBV12-4; 8 bases are shared with TRBD1. After removal of 5 bases from V and 8 bases from J, the junction contained 7 bases not matched to a gene. The CDR3 is 13 amino acids. For the CDR3, the DNA is TGTGCCAGCAGTGCCGACAGGGGAGCAGAAGCTTTCTTT. Protein: CASSADRGAEAFF.

The gene calls are TRBV5-1 and TRBJ2-1; D ambiguous. The CDR3 is 15 amino acids. The germline V gene encodes CDR1 SGHRS and CDR2 YFSETQ. Trimming removed 0 bases at V and 8 bases at J, with 15 bases between. The CDR3 region is CASSLEGGRFDEQFF. Here the CDR3 DNA reads TGCGCCAGCAGCTTGGAGGGTGGGCGCTTCGATGAGCAGTTCTTC.